These 20 T cell receptor beta chains originate from one sample sequenced in a study of glioma-infiltrating T cells. TCR alpha and beta CDR3 regions were amplified from RNA using iRepertoire nested multiplex PCR. Via MiXCR, TCRdb re-called the multiplex PCR reads, giving one row per CDR3 protein. The sample carries 400,000 or so distinct CDR3 sequences, 41% recorded once. What was sequenced was glioma tissue, nonneoplastic brain tissue, or PBMCs (not recorded which). Source of these receptors: a human donor with low-grade glioma or glioblastoma, undergoing nonglioma brain surgery, or in good health (not recorded which).

Details on this clonotype: A clone one base away is much larger, so this may be a read error. This sequence joins TRBV20-1 and TRBJ1-5; 8 nucleotides line up with TRBD1. Looked up from germline, CDR1 is DFQATT and CDR2 is SNEGSKA (reference sequence). The CDR3 sequence is 15 residues long. The CDR3 DNA reads as TGCACTGCTAGAGACCGACAGGGGTCTCTGGAACCCCAGCATTTT. Encoded protein: CTARDRQGSLEPQHF.

This clonotype was recorded a few times. The chain uses TRBV20-1 and TRBJ2-1; TRBD2 aligns across 12 bases. Germline loops: CDR1 DFQATT, CDR2 SNEGSKA (reference sequence). This CDR3 is built from 12 residues. The CDR3 region has the DNA TGCAGCCTAGCGGGAGGGCCGGATGAGCAGTTCTTC. Its translation: CSLAGGPDEQFF.

This chain links TRBV7-2 with TRBJ2-3, with TRBD1 matching 9 bases. In germline, CDR1 is SGHTA, CDR2 FQGNSA. J lost 2 bases, V lost 6 bases, and 3 bases had no gene match. This CDR3 is 14 amino acids long. As DNA, the CDR3 is TGTGCCAGCAGGCGGACAGGGGTCACAGATACGCAGTATTTT. Its protein product is CASRRTGVTDTQYF.

Of note for this clonotype: A much larger clone is a single base away; this may be a read error. The chain combines TRBV6-2 or TRBV6-3 with TRBJ1-5; tentative D call: TRBD1 (5 bases). There are 14 residues in the CDR3. Germline V gene data show CDR1 as MNHEY and CDR2 as SVGEGT. The CDR3 DNA reads TGTGCCAGCAGTTGGGGGTATAGCAATCAGCCCCGGCATTTT. Its protein is CASSWGYSNQPRHF.

This clonotype was seen more than once but under ten times. The gene calls are TRBV5-1 and TRBJ2-7; 8 nucleotides match TRBD2. J was trimmed by 7 bases and V by 0 bases; bases with no gene match: 9. This CDR3 contains 15 residues. Germline V gene data show CDR1 as SGHRS and CDR2 as YFSETQ. The CDR3 region has the DNA TGCGCCAGCAGCTTGGATGGTAGCGGGATGCGGGAGCAGTACTTC. Protein product: CASSLDGSGMREQYF. Using reference TRBV5-1 and TRBJ2-7 for the parts outside the CDR3, the full variable domain is KAGVTQTPRYLIKTRGQQVTLSCSPISGHRSVSWYQQTPGQGLQFLFEYFSETQRNKGNFPGRFSGRQFSNSRSEMNVSTLELGDSALYLCASSLDGSGMREQYFGPGTRLTVT.

This clonotype was recorded many times. This rearrangement joins TRBV28 to TRBJ1-2, with 10 bases identical to TRBD1. V dropped 5 bases and J dropped 1; count of bases not matched to a gene: 7. Germline values: CDR1 MDHEN, CDR2 SYDVKM. The length of the CDR3 is 16 residues. The CDR3 spells CASSAPGQGLNYGYTF. In DNA form, the CDR3 reads TGTGCCAGCAGTGCCCCGGGACAGGGGCTTAACTATGGCTACACCTTC.

This clonotype was counted only a few times. The chain couples TRBV2 to TRBJ2-7; a possible D gene is TRBD1 (6 bases). V shed 2 bases and J shed 2 bases, with 16 bases lying between them. The CDR3 extends over 16 amino acids. Germline CDR1 and CDR2: SNHLY and FYNNEI. In nucleotides, the CDR3 is TGTGCCAGCAGTGAAACAAGACAGGTTGTGGCCTACGAGCAGTACTTC. Amino acid sequence: CASSETRQVVAYEQYF.

The chain joins TRBV7-2 to TRBJ2-5; no reliable D call. V lost 2 bases and J lost 0, with 10 bases in between. Germline V gene sequence: CDR1 SGHTA, CDR2 FQGNSA. The CDR3 totals 15 residues. This CDR3 is CASSLYGMYQETQYF. DNA for the CDR3: TGTGCCAGCAGCTTATACGGCATGTACCAAGAGACCCAGTACTTC.

The chain carries TRBV7-9 and TRBJ1-1; 8 bases are shared with TRBD1. Germline CDR1 is SEHNR and CDR2 is FQNEAQ (reference sequence). V gave up 1 base and J gave up 3 bases; unmatched junction bases: 7. The CDR3 consists of 16 residues. CDR3: CASSLGQGAVDTEAFF. Written as DNA, the CDR3 is TGTGCCAGCAGCTTAGGTCAGGGGGCGGTTGACACTGAAGCTTTCTTT.

This clonotype was picked up a small number of times. The chain recombines TRBV6-2 or TRBV6-3 with TRBJ1-5; D is unresolved. CDR1 MNHEY and CDR2 SVGEGT come from the germline V gene. V lost 0 bases to trimming and J lost 1 base, with 16 bases between them. This CDR3 comprises 18 residues. Written as DNA, the CDR3 is TGTGCCAGCAGTTACTCGATCACCCCAGGCCTGAGCAATCAGCCCCAGCATTTT. Translation gives CASSYSITPGLSNQPQHF.

In regard to this clonotype: With a much larger clone just one base away, this may be a read error. The V gene is TRBV6-1, the J gene TRBJ2-1; TRBD2 aligns across 7 bases. J was trimmed by 0 bases and V by 5 bases; bases with no gene match: 10. Germline loops: CDR1 MNHNS, CDR2 SASEGT. The CDR3 has 17 amino acids. CDR3 amino acids: CASSPRALADSYNEQFF. The CDR3 bases are TGTGCCAGCAGTCCAAGGGCCCTAGCGGACTCCTACAATGAGCAGTTCTTC.

The V and J genes are TRBV28 and TRBJ2-1, with D perhaps TRBD2 (5 bases). This CDR3 is built from 16 residues. The germline V and J ends were trimmed by 1 base and 0 bases, with 10 bases remaining between them. Germline CDR1 and CDR2: MDHEN and SYDVKM. CDR3 sequence (DNA): TGTGCCAGCAGTTTATTGCCAGGAGGCTCCTACAATGAGCAGTTCTTC. Protein sequence: CASSLLPGGSYNEQFF.

The chain employs TRBV19 and TRBJ2-7, with D perhaps given as TRBD1 or TRBD2 (7 bases each). The V gene lost 5 bases and the J gene lost 7 bases, with 15 bases spanning the gap. The germline gives CDR1 LNHDA, CDR2 SQIVND (reference sequence). This CDR3 has 13 residues. CDR3 loop: CASSADREGEQYF. For the CDR3, the DNA is TGTGCCAGTAGTGCCGACAGGGAGGGGGAGCAGTACTTC.

Only a few counts were recorded for this clonotype. Its ends do not fully match the called genes, so a read error is possible. The chain recombines TRBV24-1 with TRBJ2-5, with no clear D. This CDR3 spans 15 amino acids. In germline, CDR1 is KGHDR, CDR2 SFDVKD. CDR3 loop: CVTSDSGPTQETQYF. As DNA, the CDR3 is TGTGTCACCAGTGATTCCGGACCGACACAAGAGACCCAGTACTTC.

This clonotype was found a few times. The V call is TRBV7-9, the J call TRBJ1-2; perhaps TRBD1 as D (5 bases). Trimming shortened V by 4 bases and J by 4 bases, and 10 bases separated the two germline ends. The length of the CDR3 is 13 residues. The V gene's germline CDR1 is SEHNR and CDR2 FQNEAQ (reference sequence). CDR3 in amino acids: CASSSTESYGYTF. Here the CDR3 DNA reads TGTGCCAGCAGCTCGACAGAGAGCTATGGCTACACCTTC.

The genes are TRBV27 and TRBJ2-5; no clear D. The CDR3 has 14 amino acids. The V gene lost 4 bases and the J gene lost 5 bases, with 14 bases spanning the gap. CDR1 MNHEY and CDR2 SMNVEV come from the germline V gene (reference sequence). The CDR3 nucleotides read TGTGCCAGCAGTTCCCTCGTTTTGGGGGAGACCCAGTACTTC. This gives the protein CASSSLVLGETQYF.

Remarks on this clonotype: Germline and junction disagree at one end, which may indicate a read error. V and J are TRBV27 and TRBJ1-6, with D uncertain. Germline-derived CDR1 and CDR2 are MNHEY and SMNVEV (reference sequence). The CDR3 consists of 16 residues. CDR3 region: CASSLFPGRENSPLHF. CDR3 bases: TGTGCCAGCAGCTTATTCCCGGGAAGGGAAAATTCACCCCTCCACTTT.

This clonotype was seen a few times. The chain employs TRBV15 and TRBJ2-2; possibly TRBD1 for D (5 bases). Deletions cut 0 bases from V and 3 bases from J, with 11 bases between. Germline lookup yields CDR1 LNHNV and CDR2 YYDKDF (reference sequence). The CDR3 extends over 16 amino acids. The CDR3 spells CATSRDKGVHTGELFF. CDR3 in DNA: TGTGCCACCAGCAGAGATAAAGGGGTCCACACCGGGGAGCTGTTTTTT.

This clonotype occurred a few times. The CDR3 loop is CASSVQGNYNEQFF. The DNA of the CDR3 is TGTGCCAGCAGCGTACAAGGGAATTATAATGAGCAGTTCTTC. The rearrangement joins TRBV9 to TRBJ2-1; D unclear. CDR3 size: 14 residues. V lost 1 base to trimming and J lost 7 bases, with 12 bases between them. CDR1 is SGDLS, CDR2 YYNGEE, per germline.

This clonotype occurred many times. The V gene is TRBV6-1, the J gene TRBJ2-3; D call uncertain. Germline lookup yields CDR1 MNHNS and CDR2 SASEGT. CDR3 size: 11 residues. V lost 5 bases to trimming and J lost 6 bases, with 6 bases between them. CDR3 in amino acids: CASSSYDTQYF. CDR3 nucleotides: TGTGCCAGCAGTTCCTACGATACGCAGTATTTT.